One sample yielded the 27 T cell receptor beta chains listed below, sequenced in a study of T cell responses to AZD1222 COVID-19 vaccine. Repertoires were generated with immunoSEQ multiplex PCR, while TCRdb's copy carries only in-frame clones and drops some. The sample shows roughly 130,000 clones, roughly 89% of them seen only once. The source material was peripheral blood, sampled 28 days after the second AZD1222 dose. These receptors came from an adult who received the AZD1222 COVID-19 vaccine.

The V gene is TRBV7-9, the J gene TRBJ1-2; 10 nucleotides align to TRBD1. CDR1 and CDR2 from the germline V gene are SEHNR and FQNEAQ (reference sequence). V was clipped by 5 bases and J by 1 base; unmatched bases: 13. The CDR3 runs to 18 residues. The CDR3 loop is CASSQGSGQGIINYGYTF. In DNA form, the CDR3 reads TGTGCCAGCAGCCAGGGGTCGGGACAGGGGATTATTAACTATGGCTACACCTTC.

The chain carries TRBV12-3 or TRBV12-4 and TRBJ2-1; D unclear. Trimming left V 2 bases short and J 5 bases short, with 7 bases between. The CDR3 contains 13 residues. The CDR3 coding sequence is TGTGCCAGCAGTTTAAATCGAAACAATGAGCAGTTCTTC. Amino acid sequence: CASSLNRNNEQFF.

The rearrangement links TRBV28 to TRBJ2-7; D remains ambiguous. Germline V gene sequence: CDR1 MDHEN, CDR2 SYDVKM. V shed 2 bases and J shed 5 bases, with 16 bases lying between them. This CDR3 is 15 amino acids long. The CDR3 spells CASSLGMGLGHEQYF. The CDR3 nucleotides read TGTGCCAGCAGTTTAGGCATGGGGTTGGGTCACGAGCAGTACTTC.

The table lists this clone with a count of one. The CDR3 region is CASSPARGLGTEAFF. For the CDR3, the DNA is TGTGCCAGCAGCCCGGCCAGGGGGCTGGGCACTGAAGCTTTCTTT. This chain joins TRBV7-3 and TRBJ1-1, with 8 bases that match TRBD1. The CDR3 has 15 residues. Germline-derived CDR1 and CDR2 are SGHTA and FQGTGA. J gave up 4 bases and V 5 bases, and 9 bases lay outside the gene matches.

The rearrangement uses TRBV6-2 or TRBV6-3 and TRBJ1-5; 9 bases agree with TRBD1. The CDR3 consists of 16 residues. V trimming: 5 bases; J trimming: 2 bases; junction bases outside the gene matches: 7. Germline CDR1 is MNHEY and CDR2 is SVGEGT. This CDR3 is CASSRTGDGGNQPQHF. CDR3 bases: TGTGCCAGCAGTCGGACAGGGGATGGGGGCAATCAGCCCCAGCATTTT.

The chain carries TRBV3-1 (or the pseudogene TRBV3-2) and TRBJ1-1; D ambiguous. Trimming took off 0 bases at V and 2 bases at J, with 10 bases between the two ends. The germline gives CDR1 LGHDT, CDR2 YNNKEL (reference sequence). This CDR3 spans 15 amino acids. The CDR3 nucleotides are TGTGCCAGCAGCCAAGATTTGAGGTATAACACTGAAGCTTTCTTT. Translating gives CASSQDLRYNTEAFF.

In its sample, this clone was seen a few times. CDR3 in DNA: TGCGCCAGGGGGACTAGTATCTACAATGAGCAGTTCTTC. This translates into CARGTSIYNEQFF. The chain recombines TRBV10-1 with TRBJ2-1; TRBD2 matches 8 bases. CDR1 is WNHNN and CDR2 is SYGVQD in the germline V gene (reference sequence). The CDR3 extends over 13 amino acids. Unmatched junction bases numbered 4, after V lost 9 bases and J lost 3 bases.

This clone was seen a single time. Germline is not matched at one junction end, which may reflect a read error. This chain uses TRBV2 with TRBJ1-4; 8 bases are shared with TRBD1. This CDR3 region has 14 residues. Per germline, CDR1 SNHLY and CDR2 FYNNEI. The CDR3, as DNA: TGTGCCAGCAGTGGTGGGACAGGACTGGAGATTAACTGTTTT. Amino acid sequence: CASSGGTGLEINCF.

The chain couples TRBV28 to TRBJ1-4; 7 nucleotides line up with TRBD1. The V gene end was trimmed by 2 bases and the J gene end by 6 bases; junction bases not matched to a gene: 3. From germline, CDR1 is MDHEN and CDR2 SYDVKM. CDR3 length: 14 residues. Written as DNA, the CDR3 is TGTGCCAGCAGTTTACAGGGGGTAGATGAAAAACTGTTTTTT. This encodes CASSLQGVDEKLFF.

The genes are TRBV27 and TRBJ1-1; D uncertain. CDR3 size: 16 residues. V was clipped by 5 bases and J by 0 bases, with 16 bases between them. Germline CDR1 and CDR2: MNHEY and SMNVEV (reference sequence). DNA of the CDR3: TGTGCCAGCAGTGATTGGGGATTGGGCATGAACACTGAAGCTTTCTTT. Its protein product is CASSDWGLGMNTEAFF.

The V and J genes are TRBV18 and TRBJ1-5; D is uncertain. V was shortened by 6 bases and J by 2 bases, with 14 bases between the two germline ends. The CDR3 loop spans 15 amino acids. Germline lookup yields CDR1 KGHSH and CDR2 LQKENI. Here the CDR3 DNA reads TGTGCCAGCTCCCAAACCACGGAACGCAATCAGCCCCAGCATTTT. Residues: CASSQTTERNQPQHF. The variable domain in full, completed from reference TRBV18 and TRBJ1-5, reads NAGVMQNPRHLVRRRGQEARLRCSPMKGHSHVYWYRQLPEEGLKFMVYLQKENIIDESGMPKERFSAEFPKEGPSILRIQQVVRGDSAAYFCASSQTTERNQPQHFGDGTRLSIL.

The chain recombines TRBV6-5 with TRBJ1-2; a weak D match, TRBD1 (6 bases). This CDR3 region has 13 residues. The germline V and J ends were trimmed by 2 bases and 6 bases, with 10 bases remaining between them. Germline-derived CDR1 and CDR2 are MNHEY and SVGAGI. The CDR3 region is CASSYTGADGYTF. The CDR3, as DNA: TGTGCCAGCAGTTACACGGGGGCGGATGGCTACACCTTC.

This chain links TRBV27 with TRBJ1-1, with 8 bases lining up with TRBD1. Germline V CDR1 and CDR2: MNHEY, SMNVEV (reference sequence). This CDR3 spans 16 amino acids. The trim removed 8 bases at V and 5 bases at J, leaving 16 bases unmatched. The CDR3 DNA follows: TGTGCCAGCTCAGGGGCCCAGGGGGCGCAAAGGACTGAAGCTTTCTTT. Translating it yields CASSGAQGAQRTEAFF.

Only one count was recorded for this clone. The chain recombines TRBV28 with TRBJ1-2; D perhaps matches TRBD1 (5 bases). Germline CDR1 is MDHEN and CDR2 is SYDVKM. The V end was cut by 3 bases, the J end by 4 bases, with 15 bases between. The CDR3 extends over 15 amino acids. The CDR3 spells CASSFALDSPYGYTF. The CDR3 bases are TGTGCCAGCAGTTTCGCCCTCGACAGTCCCTATGGCTACACCTTC.

The V gene is TRBV5-6, the J gene TRBJ1-4; D is undetermined. Between the trimmed V and J ends, which lost 3 bases and 6 bases, there was a span of 6 bases. CDR1 is SGHDT and CDR2 is YYEEEE in the germline V gene. This CDR3 comprises 12 residues. CDR3 DNA sequence: TGTGCCAGCAGCTCAGTTTATGAAAAACTGTTTTTT. It codes for CASSSVYEKLFF.

The chain has TRBV30 and TRBJ1-6; no reliable D call. CDR3 size: 16 residues. V lost 7 bases, J lost 4 bases, and 20 bases lay in between. Germline V CDR1 and CDR2: GTSNPN, SVGIG (reference sequence). The CDR3 bases are TGTGCCTCGAACGGAGGGATCGACCCTTATAATTCACCCCTCCACTTT. It codes for CASNGGIDPYNSPLHF.

The chain recombines TRBV18 with TRBJ2-1; D unresolved. The V gene lost 1 base and the J gene lost 6 bases, with 10 bases spanning the gap. In germline, CDR1 is KGHSH, CDR2 LQKENI. The CDR3 totals 14 residues. The CDR3 bases are TGTGCCAGCTCACCACGTCACGATTTCAATGAGCAGTTCTTC. This sequence encodes CASSPRHDFNEQFF.

This chain joins TRBV6-2 or TRBV6-3 and TRBJ2-3; D might be TRBD1 (6 bases). The CDR3 contains 16 residues. Germline V CDR1 and CDR2: MNHEY, SVGEGT. V was shortened by 2 bases and J by 0 bases, with 12 bases between the two germline ends. CDR3 amino acids: CASSYQGTTSTDTQYF. CDR3 in DNA: TGTGCCAGCAGTTACCAAGGGACAACTAGCACAGATACGCAGTATTTT.

The DNA of the CDR3 is TGTGCCAGCACCCCGGGGAGCGGGAATTCACCCCTCCACTTT. Its translation: CASTPGSGNSPLHF. J is TRBJ1-6 and V is TRBV27, with D unresolved. The V end was cut by 7 bases, the J end by 7 bases, with 14 bases between. The CDR3 totals 14 residues. Germline CDR1 reads MNHEY; CDR2 reads SMNVEV (reference sequence).

The chain couples TRBV11-3 to TRBJ2-5; 10 bases map to TRBD2. Germline V gives CDR1 SGHNT, CDR2 YENEEA. The CDR3 runs 16 residues. Trimming cost V 1 base and J 5 bases; bases outside gene matches: 7. DNA of the CDR3: TGTGCCAGCAGCTTAGGAAGAGCGGGGGGGCGGGAGACCCAGTACTTC. This encodes CASSLGRAGGRETQYF.

The sample holds a few counts of this clone. The chain recombines TRBV7-2 with TRBJ1-1; TRBD1 agrees at 7 bases. The germline CDR1 and CDR2 sequences are SGHTA and FQGNSA. The CDR3 sequence is 15 residues long. V was clipped by 3 bases and J by 0 bases; unmatched bases: 4. The CDR3 DNA follows: TGTGCCAGCAGCTTTATGACAGGGATGAACACTGAAGCTTTCTTT. Translating it yields CASSFMTGMNTEAFF.

The rearrangement links TRBV30 to TRBJ1-2, with 7 nucleotides matching TRBD1. The CDR3 runs to 15 residues. CDR1 is GTSNPN, CDR2 SVGIG, per germline (reference sequence). Losses at the gene ends were 3 bases for V and 2 bases for J; bases not matched to a gene: 9. CDR3 residues: CAWSPMGDSNYGYTF. CDR3 bases: TGTGCCTGGAGCCCCATGGGGGACAGCAACTATGGCTACACCTTC.

V and J are TRBV28 and TRBJ1-6; D is undetermined. The germline CDR1 and CDR2 sequences are MDHEN and SYDVKM. The CDR3 is 16 amino acids. Between the trimmed V and J ends, which lost 8 bases and 10 bases, there was a span of 24 bases. The CDR3 is CASYSGQFGIMSPLHF. CDR3 DNA sequence: TGTGCCAGCTATTCGGGTCAATTCGGAATTATGTCACCCCTCCACTTT.

Here the CDR3 DNA reads TGTGCCAGCAGCTTAGTTATGTCCGGGGAGCTGTTTTTT. This encodes CASSLVMSGELFF. The chain carries TRBV11-2 and TRBJ2-2, with D unresolved. V shed 1 base and J shed 6 bases, with 6 bases lying between them. CDR1 and CDR2 (germline): SGHAT, FQNNGV. This CDR3 contains 13 residues.

The chain uses TRBV11-2 and TRBJ2-5, with TRBD1 matching 7 bases. This CDR3 spans 14 amino acids. The germline gives CDR1 SGHAT, CDR2 FQNNGV. J was trimmed by 8 bases and V by 5 bases; bases with no gene match: 11. The CDR3 protein is CASSPGDSRGTQYF. The CDR3 coding sequence is TGTGCCAGCAGCCCTGGGGACAGCCGAGGAACCCAGTACTTC.

The CDR3 loop reads CASSSDGRTGPICNQPQHF. For the CDR3, the DNA is TGCGCCAGCAGCTCCGATGGTAGGACAGGGCCAATTTGCAATCAGCCCCAGCATTTT. The chain combines TRBV5-1 with TRBJ1-5; 8 bases fit TRBD1. Unmatched junction bases numbered 16, after V lost 3 bases and J lost 2 bases. From germline, CDR1 is SGHRS and CDR2 YFSETQ. The CDR3 sequence is 19 residues long. The full variable domain, its missing parts supplied by reference TRBV5-1 and TRBJ1-5, is KAGVTQTPRYLIKTRGQQVTLSCSPISGHRSVSWYQQTPGQGLQFLFEYFSETQRNKGNFPGRFSGRQFSNSRSEMNVSTLELGDSALYLCASSSDGRTGPICNQPQHFGDGTRLSIL.

The J gene is TRBJ1-2, the V gene TRBV6-5; D is perhaps TRBD1 (6 bases). V was pared by 7 bases and J by 0 bases, with 12 bases between. This CDR3 is built from 14 residues. Per germline, CDR1 MNHEY and CDR2 SVGAGI. CDR3 nucleotides: TGTGCCAGCAATAAAGGGGGGGCTAACTATGGCTACACCTTC. Translating it yields CASNKGGANYGYTF.